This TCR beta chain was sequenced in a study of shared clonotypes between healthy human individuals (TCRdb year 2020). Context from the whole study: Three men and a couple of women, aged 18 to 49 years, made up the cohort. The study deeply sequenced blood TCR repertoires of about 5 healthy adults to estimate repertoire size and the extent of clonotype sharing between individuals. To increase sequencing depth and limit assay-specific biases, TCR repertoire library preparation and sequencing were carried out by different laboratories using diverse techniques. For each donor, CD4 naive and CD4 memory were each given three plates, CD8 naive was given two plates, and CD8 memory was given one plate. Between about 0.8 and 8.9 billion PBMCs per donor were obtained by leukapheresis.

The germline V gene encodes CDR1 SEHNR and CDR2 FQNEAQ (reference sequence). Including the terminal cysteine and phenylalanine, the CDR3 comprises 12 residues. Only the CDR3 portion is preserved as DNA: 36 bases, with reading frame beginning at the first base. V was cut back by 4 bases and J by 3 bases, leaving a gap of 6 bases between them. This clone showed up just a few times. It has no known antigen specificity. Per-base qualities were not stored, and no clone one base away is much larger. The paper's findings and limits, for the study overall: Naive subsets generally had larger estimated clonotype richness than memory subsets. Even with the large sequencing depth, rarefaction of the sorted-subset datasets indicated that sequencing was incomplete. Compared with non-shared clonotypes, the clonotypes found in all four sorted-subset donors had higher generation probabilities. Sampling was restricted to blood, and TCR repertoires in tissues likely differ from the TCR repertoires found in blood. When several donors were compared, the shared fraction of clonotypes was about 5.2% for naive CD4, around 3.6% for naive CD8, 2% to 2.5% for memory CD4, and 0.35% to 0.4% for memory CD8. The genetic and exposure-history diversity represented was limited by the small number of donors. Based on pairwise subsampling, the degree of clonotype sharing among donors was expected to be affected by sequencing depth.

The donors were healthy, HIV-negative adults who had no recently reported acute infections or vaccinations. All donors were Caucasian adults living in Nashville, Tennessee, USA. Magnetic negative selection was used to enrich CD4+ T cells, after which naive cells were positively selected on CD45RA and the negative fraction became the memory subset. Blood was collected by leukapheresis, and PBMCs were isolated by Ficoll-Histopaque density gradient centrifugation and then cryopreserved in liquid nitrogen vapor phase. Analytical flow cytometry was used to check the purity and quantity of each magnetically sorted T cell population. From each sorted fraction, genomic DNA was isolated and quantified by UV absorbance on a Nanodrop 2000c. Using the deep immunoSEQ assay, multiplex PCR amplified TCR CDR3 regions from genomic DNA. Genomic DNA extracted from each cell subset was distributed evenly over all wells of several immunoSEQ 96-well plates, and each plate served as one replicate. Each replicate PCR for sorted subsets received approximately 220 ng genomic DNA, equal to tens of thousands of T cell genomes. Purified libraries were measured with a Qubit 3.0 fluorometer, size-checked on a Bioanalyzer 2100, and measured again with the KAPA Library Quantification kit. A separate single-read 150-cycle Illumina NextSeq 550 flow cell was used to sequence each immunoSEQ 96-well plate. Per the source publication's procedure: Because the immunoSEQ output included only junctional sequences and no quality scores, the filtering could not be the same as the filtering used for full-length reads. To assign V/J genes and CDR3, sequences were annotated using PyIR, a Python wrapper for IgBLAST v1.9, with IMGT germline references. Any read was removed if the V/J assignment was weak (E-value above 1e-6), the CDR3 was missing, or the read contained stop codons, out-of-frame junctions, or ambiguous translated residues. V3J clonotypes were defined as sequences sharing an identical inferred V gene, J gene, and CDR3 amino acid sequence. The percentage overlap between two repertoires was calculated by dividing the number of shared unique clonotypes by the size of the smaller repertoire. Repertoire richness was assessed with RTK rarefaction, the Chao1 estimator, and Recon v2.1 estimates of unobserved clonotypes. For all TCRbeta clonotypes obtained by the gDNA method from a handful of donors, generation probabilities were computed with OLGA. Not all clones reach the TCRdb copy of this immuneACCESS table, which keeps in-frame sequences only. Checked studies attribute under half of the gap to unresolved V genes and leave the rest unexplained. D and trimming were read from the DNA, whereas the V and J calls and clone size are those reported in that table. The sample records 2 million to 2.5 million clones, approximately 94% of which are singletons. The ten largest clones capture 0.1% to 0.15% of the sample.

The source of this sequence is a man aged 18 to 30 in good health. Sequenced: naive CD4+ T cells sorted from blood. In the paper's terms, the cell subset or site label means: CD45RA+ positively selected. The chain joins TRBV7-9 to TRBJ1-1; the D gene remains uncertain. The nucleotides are TGTGCCAGCAGCTCACAGTACACTGAAGCTTTCTTT. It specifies CASSSQYTEAFF.